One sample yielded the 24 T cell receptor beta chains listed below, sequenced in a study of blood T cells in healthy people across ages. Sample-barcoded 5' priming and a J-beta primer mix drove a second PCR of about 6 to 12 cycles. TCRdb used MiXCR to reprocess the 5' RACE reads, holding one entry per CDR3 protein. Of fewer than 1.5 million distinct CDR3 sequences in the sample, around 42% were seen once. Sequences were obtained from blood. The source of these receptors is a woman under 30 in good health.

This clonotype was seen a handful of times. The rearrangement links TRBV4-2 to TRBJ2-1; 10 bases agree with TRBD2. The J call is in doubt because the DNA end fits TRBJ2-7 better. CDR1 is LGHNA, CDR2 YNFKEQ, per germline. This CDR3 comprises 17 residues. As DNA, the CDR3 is TGTGCCAGCAGCCAAGATGCTAGCGGGGGCTCCTACAATGAGCAGTACTTC. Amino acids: CASSQDASGGSYNEQYF.

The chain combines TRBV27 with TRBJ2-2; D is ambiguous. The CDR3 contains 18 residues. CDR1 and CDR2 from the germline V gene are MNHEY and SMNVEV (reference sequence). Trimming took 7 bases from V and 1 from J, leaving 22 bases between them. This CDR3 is CASTMGPGRDKNTGELFF. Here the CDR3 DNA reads TGTGCCAGCACTATGGGCCCGGGCAGAGATAAGAACACCGGGGAGCTGTTTTTT.

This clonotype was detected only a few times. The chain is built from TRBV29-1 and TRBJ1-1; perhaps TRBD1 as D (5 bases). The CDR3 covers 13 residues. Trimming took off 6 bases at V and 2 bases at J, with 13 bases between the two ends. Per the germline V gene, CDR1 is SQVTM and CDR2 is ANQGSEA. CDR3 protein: CSVQGTVNTEAFF. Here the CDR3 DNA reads TGCAGCGTCCAAGGGACGGTAAACACTGAAGCTTTCTTT.

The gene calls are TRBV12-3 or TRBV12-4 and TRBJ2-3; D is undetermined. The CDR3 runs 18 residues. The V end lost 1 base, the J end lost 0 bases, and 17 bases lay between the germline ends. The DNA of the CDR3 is TGTGCCAGCAGTTTAGGGTGGTTTTCTCCGGCCAGCACAGATACGCAGTATTTT. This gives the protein CASSLGWFSPASTDTQYF.

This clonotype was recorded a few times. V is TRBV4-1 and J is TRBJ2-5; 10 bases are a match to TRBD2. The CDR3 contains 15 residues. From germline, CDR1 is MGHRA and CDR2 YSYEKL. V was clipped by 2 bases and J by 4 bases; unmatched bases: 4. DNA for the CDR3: TGCGCCAGCAGCCAAACTAGCGGGATCTTAGAGACCCAGTACTTC. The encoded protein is CASSQTSGILETQYF.

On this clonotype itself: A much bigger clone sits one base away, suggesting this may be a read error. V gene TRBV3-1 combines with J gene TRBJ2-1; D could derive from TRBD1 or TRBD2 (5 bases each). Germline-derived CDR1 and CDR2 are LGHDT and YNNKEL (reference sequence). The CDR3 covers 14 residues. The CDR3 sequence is CASNQEGNEDEQFF. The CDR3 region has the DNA TGTGCCAGCAACCAAGAGGGGAACGAGGATGAGCAGTTCTTC.

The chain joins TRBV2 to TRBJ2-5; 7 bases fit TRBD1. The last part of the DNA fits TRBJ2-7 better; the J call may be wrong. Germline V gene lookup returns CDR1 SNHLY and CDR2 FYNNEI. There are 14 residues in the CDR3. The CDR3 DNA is TGTGCCAGCATGAGACAGGGAATGTCGAACGAGCAGTACTTC. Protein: CASMRQGMSNEQYF.

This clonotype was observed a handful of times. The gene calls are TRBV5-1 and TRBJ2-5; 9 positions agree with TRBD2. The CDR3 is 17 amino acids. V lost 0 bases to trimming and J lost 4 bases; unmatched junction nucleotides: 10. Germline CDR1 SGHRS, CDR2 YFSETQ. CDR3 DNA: TGCGCCAGCAGCTTGGAGCGGGAGGCTTCGGATGGAGAGACCCAGTACTTC. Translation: CASSLEREASDGETQYF. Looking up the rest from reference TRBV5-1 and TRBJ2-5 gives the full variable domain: KAGVTQTPRYLIKTRGQQVTLSCSPISGHRSVSWYQQTPGQGLQFLFEYFSETQRNKGNFPGRFSGRQFSNSRSEMNVSTLELGDSALYLCASSLEREASDGETQYFGPGTRLLVL.

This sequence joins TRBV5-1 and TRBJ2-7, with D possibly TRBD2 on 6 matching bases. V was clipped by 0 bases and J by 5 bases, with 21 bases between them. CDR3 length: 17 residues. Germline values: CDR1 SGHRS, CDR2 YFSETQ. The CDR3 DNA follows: TGCGCCAGCAGCTTGGCCGGGAGAAGTACAGCATCGGACGAGCAGTACTTC. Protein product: CASSLAGRSTASDEQYF.

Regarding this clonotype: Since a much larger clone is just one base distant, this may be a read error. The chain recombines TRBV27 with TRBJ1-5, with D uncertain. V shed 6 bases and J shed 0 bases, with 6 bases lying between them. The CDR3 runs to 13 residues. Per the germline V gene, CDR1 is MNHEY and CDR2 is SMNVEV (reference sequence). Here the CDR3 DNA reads TGTGCCAGCAGACAGAATAGCAATCAGCCCCAGCATTTT. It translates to CASRQNSNQPQHF.

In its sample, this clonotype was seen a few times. The CDR3 coding sequence is TGTGCCACCAGCAGCCGACAGGGAATGGGTGAGCAGTACTTC. Protein sequence: CATSSRQGMGEQYF. This chain uses TRBV15 with TRBJ2-7; 7 bases match TRBD1. Germline CDR1 LNHNV, CDR2 YYDKDF (reference sequence). Trimming took 3 bases from V and 7 from J; bases not matched to a gene: 9. The CDR3 length is 14 residues.

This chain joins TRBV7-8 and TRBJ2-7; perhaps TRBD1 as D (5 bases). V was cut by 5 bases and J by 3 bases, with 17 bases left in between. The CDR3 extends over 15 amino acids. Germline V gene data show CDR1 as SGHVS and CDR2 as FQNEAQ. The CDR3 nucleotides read TGTGCCAGCAGCCACCCCACGGACACCCACTACGAGCAGTACTTC. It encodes CASSHPTDTHYEQYF. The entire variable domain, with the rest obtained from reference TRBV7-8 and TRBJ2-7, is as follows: GAGVSQSPRYKVAKRGQDVALRCDPISGHVSLFWYQQALGQGPEFLTYFQNEAQLDKSGLPSDRFFAERPEGSVSTLKIQRTQQEDSAVYLCASSHPTDTHYEQYFGPGTRLTVT.

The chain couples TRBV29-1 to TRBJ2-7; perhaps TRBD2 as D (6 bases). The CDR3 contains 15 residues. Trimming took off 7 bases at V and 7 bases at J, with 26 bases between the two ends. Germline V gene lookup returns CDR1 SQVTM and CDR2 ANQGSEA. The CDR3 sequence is CSAPHLSGSYIEQYF. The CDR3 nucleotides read TGCAGCGCTCCACACCTTAGCGGAAGCTACATTGAGCAGTACTTC.

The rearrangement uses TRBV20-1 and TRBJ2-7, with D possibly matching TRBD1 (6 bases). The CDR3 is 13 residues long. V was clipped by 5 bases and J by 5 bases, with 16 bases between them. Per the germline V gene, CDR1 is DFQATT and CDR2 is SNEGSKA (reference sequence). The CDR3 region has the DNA TGCAGTGCTCGCGGACAGACCCTCAACGAGCAGTACTTC. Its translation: CSARGQTLNEQYF.

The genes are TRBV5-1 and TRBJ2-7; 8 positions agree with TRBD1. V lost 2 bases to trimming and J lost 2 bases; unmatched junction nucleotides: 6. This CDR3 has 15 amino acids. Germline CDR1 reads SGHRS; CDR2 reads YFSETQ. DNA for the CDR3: TGCGCCAGCAGCTTTTCGGACAGGGTGACCTACGAGCAGTACTTC. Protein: CASSFSDRVTYEQYF.

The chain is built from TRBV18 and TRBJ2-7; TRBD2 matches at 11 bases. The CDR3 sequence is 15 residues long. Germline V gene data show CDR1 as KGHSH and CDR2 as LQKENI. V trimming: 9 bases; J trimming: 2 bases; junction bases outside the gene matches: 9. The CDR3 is CASRTGTSGAYEQYF. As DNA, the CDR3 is TGTGCCAGTCGCACGGGGACTAGCGGTGCCTACGAGCAGTACTTC.

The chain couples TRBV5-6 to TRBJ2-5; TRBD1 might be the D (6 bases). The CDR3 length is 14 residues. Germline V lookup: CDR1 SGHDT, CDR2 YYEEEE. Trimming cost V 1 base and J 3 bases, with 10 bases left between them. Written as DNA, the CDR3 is TGTGCCAGCAGCTTGCTCTACAGGGAAGAGACCCAGTACTTC. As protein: CASSLLYREETQYF.

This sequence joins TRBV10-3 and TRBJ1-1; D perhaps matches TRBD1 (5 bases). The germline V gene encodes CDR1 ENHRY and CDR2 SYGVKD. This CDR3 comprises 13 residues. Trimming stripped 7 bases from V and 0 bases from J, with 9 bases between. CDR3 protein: CAITGGVNTEAFF. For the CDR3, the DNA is TGTGCCATCACGGGGGGAGTGAACACTGAAGCTTTCTTT.

The CDR3 loop is CASSLAFVSGLVWETQYF. In DNA, the CDR3 is TGCGCCAGCAGCTTGGCCTTCGTGTCAGGACTAGTTTGGGAGACCCAGTACTTC. The chain carries TRBV5-1 and TRBJ2-5; 7 bases are a match to TRBD2. In germline, CDR1 is SGHRS, CDR2 YFSETQ. V shed 0 bases, J shed 5 bases, and the junction held 16 bases outside the gene matches. The CDR3 loop spans 18 amino acids.

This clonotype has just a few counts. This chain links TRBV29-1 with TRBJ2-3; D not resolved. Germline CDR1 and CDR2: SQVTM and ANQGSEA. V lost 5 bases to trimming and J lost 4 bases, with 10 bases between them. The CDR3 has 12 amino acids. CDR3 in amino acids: CSVPSGADTQYF. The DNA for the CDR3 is TGCAGCGTTCCGTCTGGGGCAGATACGCAGTATTTT.

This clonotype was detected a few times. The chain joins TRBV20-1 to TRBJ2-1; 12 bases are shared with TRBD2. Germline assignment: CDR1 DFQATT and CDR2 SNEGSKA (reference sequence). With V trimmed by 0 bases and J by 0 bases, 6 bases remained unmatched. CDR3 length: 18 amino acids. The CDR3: CSARDRLAGGSSYNEQFF. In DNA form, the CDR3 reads TGCAGTGCTAGAGATCGGCTAGCGGGGGGGAGCTCCTACAATGAGCAGTTCTTC.

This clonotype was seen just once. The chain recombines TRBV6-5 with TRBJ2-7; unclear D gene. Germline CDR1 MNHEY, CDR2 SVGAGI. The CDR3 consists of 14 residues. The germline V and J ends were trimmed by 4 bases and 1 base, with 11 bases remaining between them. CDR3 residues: CASSFKTDSYEQYF. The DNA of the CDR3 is TGTGCCAGCAGTTTTAAGACGGATTCCTACGAGCAGTACTTC.

The CDR3 loop reads CASSGRQGALDYGYTF. DNA of the CDR3: TGTGCCAGCAGCGGTAGACAGGGAGCCCTAGACTATGGCTACACCTTC. The J gene is TRBJ1-2, the V gene TRBV28; 7 bases fit TRBD1. V gave up 6 bases and J gave up 3 bases; unmatched junction bases: 13. The germline CDR1 and CDR2 sequences are MDHEN and SYDVKM. The CDR3 sequence is 16 residues long.

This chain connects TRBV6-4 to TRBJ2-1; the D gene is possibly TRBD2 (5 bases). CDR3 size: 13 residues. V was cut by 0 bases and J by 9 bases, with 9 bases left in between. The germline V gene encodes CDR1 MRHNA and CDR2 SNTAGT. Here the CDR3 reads CASSDSEVGEQFF. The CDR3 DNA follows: TGTGCCAGCAGTGACTCGGAGGTTGGTGAGCAGTTCTTC.